These 8 T cell receptor beta chains originate from one sample sequenced in a study of T cell changes during pregnancy in multiple sclerosis. The protocol was immunoSEQ multiplex PCR, while the TCRdb copy is restricted to in-frame clones and leaves out a portion. The table shows about 40,000 clones, with roughly 92% occurring only once. The sample here was CD4+ T cells from peripheral blood mononuclear cells, taken before pregnancy. The origin of the receptors is a female donor with multiple sclerosis, enrolled in a pregnancy study.

The chain employs TRBV5-1 and TRBJ2-2, with a weak D call TRBD2 (5 bases). With 6 bases removed from V and 4 bases from J, the gap between germline ends came to 19 bases. The V gene's germline CDR1 is SGHRS and CDR2 YFSETQ. The CDR3 runs to 16 residues. The CDR3 DNA sequence: TGCGCCAGCACATCGGAAAACGTGGGAGTCACCGGGGAGCTGTTTTTT. Translated, it gives CASTSENVGVTGELFF.

The chain links TRBV5-6 to TRBJ1-1, with D perhaps matching TRBD1 (5 bases). Germline CDR1 reads SGHDT; CDR2 reads YYEEEE. This CDR3 has 15 residues. V was cut by 3 bases and J by 11 bases, with 23 bases left in between. The CDR3 loop is CASSSRQIVEGRAFF. In DNA, the CDR3 is TGTGCCAGCAGCTCGAGACAGATAGTCGAAGGCCGGGCTTTCTTT. The full variable domain, with the rest looked up from reference TRBV5-6 and TRBJ1-1, is DAGVTQSPTHLIKTRGQQVTLRCSPKSGHDTVSWYQQALGQGPQFIFQYYEEEERQRGNFPDRFSGHQFPNYSSELNVNALLLGDSALYLCASSSRQIVEGRAFFGQGTRLTVV.

This sequence joins TRBV9 and TRBJ2-2; D is possibly TRBD1 (6 bases). Germline CDR1 SGDLS, CDR2 YYNGEE. Trimming took off 6 bases at V and 8 bases at J, with 14 bases between the two ends. This CDR3 spans 13 amino acids. The CDR3 nucleotides are TGTGCCAGCAACAACAGGGAAGGGGGGGAGCTGTTTTTT. Translated, it gives CASNNREGGELFF.

This chain links TRBV2 with TRBJ1-6; 7 nucleotides align to TRBD1. CDR1 is SNHLY and CDR2 is FYNNEI in the germline V gene. The V and J ends lost 3 bases and 9 bases, in that order; junction bases with no gene match: 5. CDR3 length: 14 residues. This CDR3 reads CASSERGLGSPLHF. The CDR3 coding sequence is TGTGCCAGCAGTGAGAGGGGGCTTGGTTCACCCCTCCACTTT.

CDR3 sequence reads: CASSQPGLAGENEQYF. In DNA, the CDR3 is TGTGCCAGCAGCCAACCGGGACTAGCGGGTGAGAACGAGCAGTACTTC. The rearrangement joins TRBV28 to TRBJ2-7, with 12 bases lining up with TRBD2. This CDR3 contains 16 residues. J gave up 5 bases and V 6 bases, and 11 bases lay outside the gene matches. Germline V CDR1 and CDR2: MDHEN, SYDVKM.

This clone was found a few times. The chain couples TRBV9 to TRBJ2-1; D gene uncertain. Per the germline V gene, CDR1 is SGDLS and CDR2 is YYNGEE. This CDR3 is built from 16 residues. Trimming stripped 0 bases from V and 4 bases from J, with 14 bases between. The chain's CDR3 is CASSVEAGHLYNEQFF. The CDR3 nucleotides read TGTGCCAGCAGCGTAGAGGCAGGCCATCTTTACAATGAGCAGTTCTTC.

This clone was detected only a few times. The V gene is TRBV7-2, the J gene TRBJ2-1; D is unresolved. Germline V gene lookup returns CDR1 SGHTA and CDR2 FQGNSA. The CDR3 length is 13 residues. Between the trimmed V and J ends, which lost 5 bases and 6 bases, there was a span of 11 bases. CDR3 in DNA: TGTGCCAGCAGCCAAGACATGACCAATGAGCAGTTCTTC. Amino acids: CASSQDMTNEQFF.

The chain uses TRBV6-4 and TRBJ2-1; TRBD1 might be the D (5 bases). Trimming removed 2 bases from V and 6 bases from J, with 11 bases in between. CDR1 is MRHNA and CDR2 is SNTAGT in the germline V gene. CDR3 size: 14 residues. The CDR3 is CASSDPDQGNEQFF. CDR3 DNA: TGTGCCAGCAGTGACCCCGACCAGGGCAATGAGCAGTTCTTC.